The present T cell receptor (beta chain) was sequenced within a study of cytomegalovirus exposure and HLA in healthy donors. Study-wide context: Genotyping of 300 to 450 donors showed that about 84% belonged to the Caucasian-associated ancestry cluster.

General study points: Later findings reportedly placed an Asian-associated ancestry cluster below the roughly 670-donor mean for N-insertions. Exclusion as indistinguishable affected some V segments, including TRBV6-2 and TRBV6-3.

As to this clone: Its antigen is still unknown.

It was with 60 Vbeta and 13 Jbeta primers that the PCR ran. The data were produced by immunoSEQ multiplex PCR, yet TCRdb's version contains in-frame clones alone and is incomplete. Among 130,000 to 150,000 clones, roughly 80% were seen once, and the ten largest hold approximately 1%. The CDR3 is 14 amino acids. Germline CDR1 is MNHEY and CDR2 is SVGAGI. Trimming took 2 bases from V and 8 from J; bases not matched to a gene: 5. The source is a man younger than 30 in good health and CMV-seronegative. Sequences were obtained from PBMCs. The chain employs TRBV6-5 and TRBJ1-2, with TRBD1 matching 10 bases. In nucleotides, the CDR3 is TGTGCCAGCAGTTACGAAGGGACAGGGGCCGGCTACACCTTC. It yields the protein CASSYEGTGAGYTF.